This T cell receptor (beta chain) comes out of a study of T-cell memory formation after mild COVID-19. Germline assignment: CDR1 LGHNT and CDR2 FRNRAP. Trimming left V 4 bases short and J 4 bases short, with 17 bases between. The CDR3 has 16 residues. Study results and caveats: Clones contracting over day 15 to 85 were CD4/CD8 balanced, with later expanders leaning CD4+.

This clonotype appeared a few times. As yet, its antigen is unknown. Researchers used 5'RACE with constant-segment primers to make TCR alpha and TCR beta cDNA libraries that carry sample barcodes and UMIs. TCRdb ran MiXCR on the 5' RACE reads and lists one entry per CDR3 protein. The sample carries about 340,000 distinct CDR3 sequences, about an eighth recorded once. The rearrangement uses TRBV12-5 and TRBJ2-1; D is undetermined. Sequenced sample: PBMCs or a T cell subset sorted from them (not recorded which). This sequence originates from a man between 18 and 29 years old who had mild COVID-19 (a few samples of this study predate the infection). Cell type and time point are not known. The CDR3 here is CASGSRLNGPYNEQFF. The CDR3 bases are TGTGCTAGTGGTTCGCGACTGAACGGCCCATACAATGAGCAGTTCTTC. Full variable domain (remainder filled in from reference TRBV12-5 and TRBJ2-1): DARVTQTPRHKVTEMGQEVTMRCQPILGHNTVFWYRQTMMQGLELLAYFRNRAPLDDSGMPKDRFSAEMPDATLATLKIQPSEPRDSAVYFCASGSRLNGPYNEQFFGPGTRLTVL.